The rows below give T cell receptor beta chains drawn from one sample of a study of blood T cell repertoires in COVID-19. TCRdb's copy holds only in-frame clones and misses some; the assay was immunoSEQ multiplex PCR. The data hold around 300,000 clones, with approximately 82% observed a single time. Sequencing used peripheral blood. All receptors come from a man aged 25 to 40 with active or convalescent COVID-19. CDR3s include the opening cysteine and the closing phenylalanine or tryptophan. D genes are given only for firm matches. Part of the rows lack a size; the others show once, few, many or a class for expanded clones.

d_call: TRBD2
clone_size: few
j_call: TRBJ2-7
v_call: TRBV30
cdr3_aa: CAWTGTSRGYEQYF
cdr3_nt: TGTGCCTGGACCGGGACTAGCCGGGGTTACGAGCAGTACTTC

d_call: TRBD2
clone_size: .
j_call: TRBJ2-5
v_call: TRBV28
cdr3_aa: CASLLAGGHSETQYF
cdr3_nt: TGTGCCAGCCTACTAGCGGGGGGGCATTCAGAGACCCAGTACTTC

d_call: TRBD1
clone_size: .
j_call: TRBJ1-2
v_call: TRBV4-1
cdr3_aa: CASSGTGGDGYGYTF
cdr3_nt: TGCGCCAGCAGCGGGACAGGGGGCGACGGCTATGGCTACACCTTC

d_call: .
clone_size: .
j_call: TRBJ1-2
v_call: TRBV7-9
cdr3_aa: CASSYRLTPEGGYTF
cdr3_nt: TGTGCCAGCAGCTACAGGTTAACCCCCGAAGGTGGCTACACCTTC

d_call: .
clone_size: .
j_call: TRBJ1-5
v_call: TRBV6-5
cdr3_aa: CATKGARGQPQHF
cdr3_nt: TGTGCCACTAAAGGGGCCAGGGGCCAGCCCCAGCATTTT

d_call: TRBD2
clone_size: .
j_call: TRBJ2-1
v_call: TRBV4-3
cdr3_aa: CASSQGVAGSPYNEQFF
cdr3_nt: TGCGCCAGCAGCCAAGGAGTAGCGGGGTCCCCCTACAATGAGCAGTTCTTC

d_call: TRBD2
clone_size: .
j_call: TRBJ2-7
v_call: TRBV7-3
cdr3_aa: CASSLTGLAGGPSEQYF
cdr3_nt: TGTGCCAGCAGCTTAACGGGACTAGCGGGAGGGCCCTCCGAGCAGTACTTC

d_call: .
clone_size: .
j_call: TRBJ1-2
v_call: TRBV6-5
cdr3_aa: CASIFHGGYTF
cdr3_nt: TGTGCCAGCATCTTCCACGGTGGCTACACCTTC

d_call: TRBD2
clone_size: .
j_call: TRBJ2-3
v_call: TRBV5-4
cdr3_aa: CASTPGGLAKADTQYF
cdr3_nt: TGTGCCAGCACCCCGGGCGGACTAGCTAAGGCAGATACGCAGTATTTT

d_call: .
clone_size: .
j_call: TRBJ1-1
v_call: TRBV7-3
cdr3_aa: CASSQGGDTEAFF
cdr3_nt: TGTGCCAGCAGCCAAGGGGGAGACACTGAAGCTTTCTTT

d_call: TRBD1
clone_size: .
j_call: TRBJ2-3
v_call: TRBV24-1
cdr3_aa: CATSDFRDRGTDTQYF
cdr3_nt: TGTGCCACCAGTGATTTCCGGGACAGGGGGACAGATACGCAGTATTTT